This entry lists 14 T cell receptor beta chains sequenced from one sample in a study of immune evolution from preneoplasia to lung adenocarcinoma listed by TCRdb under 2021. The library was generated by the immunoSEQ multiplex PCR assay. Sourced from immuneACCESS, this table was stored by TCRdb with only in-frame sequences that have V and J called. A share of the clones is absent; for the studies checked, an unresolved V gene accounts for under half, and the remainder has no known explanation. In this sample the table shows 1,700 or so clones, roughly 83% of which occur a single time. The ten biggest clones cover 7% to 9.5% of the sample. Sequenced material: FFPE tissue from an adenomatous hyperplasia lung lesion. The sample's cell subset or site label is to be understood as: atypical adenomatous hyperplasia (AAH), lung preneoplasia. These receptors all stem from a donor older than 65 with lung adenocarcinoma.

V and J are TRBV7-2 and TRBJ1-3; maybe TRBD1 (5 bases). Germline loops: CDR1 SGHTA, CDR2 FQGNSA. V lost 9 bases and J lost 0, with 15 bases in between. The CDR3 is made up of 15 amino acids. The CDR3 sequence: CASGWGSSSGNTIYF. In DNA, the CDR3 is TGTGCCAGTGGATGGGGCAGCTCCTCTGGAAACACCATATATTTT.

The J gene is TRBJ2-7, the V gene TRBV15; D ambiguous. This CDR3 has 14 residues. V was clipped by 0 bases and J by 1 base, with 7 bases between them. CDR1 and CDR2 (germline): LNHNV, YYDKDF (reference sequence). The CDR3 spells CATSRDQVSYEQYF. CDR3 bases: TGTGCCACCAGCAGAGATCAGGTTTCCTACGAGCAGTACTTC.

The chain combines TRBV30 with TRBJ1-2; perhaps TRBD1 as D (5 bases). V was shortened by 5 bases and J by 4 bases, with 17 bases between the two germline ends. The CDR3 has 14 residues. Germline CDR1 is GTSNPN and CDR2 is SVGIG (reference sequence). CDR3 bases: TGTGCCTGGGGCATCCCCGGGACGGTCTATGGCTACACCTTC. Residues: CAWGIPGTVYGYTF.

This clone was seen a single time. This chain links TRBV7-2 with TRBJ1-1; possible D gene TRBD1, 6 bases. The CDR3 extends over 12 amino acids. The V gene's germline CDR1 is SGHTA and CDR2 FQGNSA. Trimming left V 5 bases short and J 5 bases short, with 9 bases between. This chain's CDR3 is CASSVQGTEAFF. DNA for the CDR3: TGTGCCAGCAGCGTACAGGGAACTGAAGCTTTCTTT. Full variable domain (outside the CDR3, taken from reference TRBV7-2 and TRBJ1-1): GAGVSQSPSNKVTEKGKDVELRCDPISGHTALYWYRQSLGQGLEFLIYFQGNSAPDKSGLPSDRFSAERTGGSVSTLTIQRTQQEDSAVYLCASSVQGTEAFFGQGTRLTVV.

The V gene is TRBV7-9, the J gene TRBJ2-1; D remains unclear. This CDR3 region has 18 residues. V lost 7 bases and J lost 0, with 22 bases in between. CDR1 is SEHNR, CDR2 FQNEAQ, per germline (reference sequence). The CDR3 loop is CASTPALLIRSSYNEQFF. In DNA form, the CDR3 reads TGTGCCAGCACCCCAGCTTTATTGATCAGGAGCTCCTACAATGAGCAGTTCTTC.

The V call is TRBV11-2, the J call TRBJ2-3; TRBD2 aligns across 16 bases. V trimming: 1 base; J trimming: 10 bases; junction bases outside the gene matches: 5. Germline V gene lookup returns CDR1 SGHAT and CDR2 FQNNGV. The length of the CDR3 is 16 residues. The CDR3 loop reads CASSLGGLAGGASQYF. In DNA form, the CDR3 reads TGTGCCAGCAGCTTAGGGGGACTAGCGGGAGGGGCCTCGCAGTATTTT.

The genes are TRBV5-1 and TRBJ2-5; D possibly uses TRBD1 or TRBD2 (6 bases each). This CDR3 comprises 16 residues. CDR1 is SGHRS, CDR2 YFSETQ, per germline. V lost 0 bases and J lost 1, with 13 bases in between. In DNA form, the CDR3 reads TGCGCCAGCAGCTTGGGGGGGGCGTCCTCCCAAGAGACCCAGTACTTC. Amino acid sequence: CASSLGGASSQETQYF.

This clone appeared a single time. The rearrangement links TRBV30 to TRBJ2-3, with 10 bases lining up with TRBD1. Germline CDR1 is GTSNPN and CDR2 is SVGIG (reference sequence). The ends lost 7 bases at V and 8 bases at J; junction bases unmatched: 12. The CDR3 sequence is 14 residues long. This chain's CDR3 is CALFTPGQGSTQYF. The DNA of the CDR3 is TGTGCCTTATTTACTCCGGGACAGGGGAGTACGCAGTATTTT.

The chain joins TRBV11-2 to TRBJ2-1; 9 positions agree with TRBD2. The CDR3 totals 18 residues. Germline V lookup: CDR1 SGHAT, CDR2 FQNNGV. The J segment lost 1 base and the V segment lost 4 bases, leaving 11 bases of the junction unmatched. CDR3 sequence reads: CASSSLGGAGGSYNEQFF. The CDR3 DNA follows: TGTGCCAGCAGCTCTTTAGGTGGGGCGGGAGGGTCCTACAATGAGCAGTTCTTC.

The chain is built from TRBV28 and TRBJ2-1; D not certain. CDR1 is MDHEN, CDR2 SYDVKM, per germline. The CDR3 totals 14 residues. The V and J ends lost 2 bases and 6 bases respectively, with 11 bases between them. The CDR3 loop is CASSLALTGNEQFF. The CDR3 DNA sequence: TGTGCCAGCAGTTTAGCCCTCACGGGCAATGAGCAGTTCTTC.

This clone is a singleton in its sample. V gene TRBV6-6 combines with J gene TRBJ2-3; 7 bases fit TRBD2. J lost 2 bases, V lost 2 bases, and 4 bases had no gene match. Germline loops: CDR1 MNHNY, CDR2 SVGAGI (reference sequence). CDR3 length: 15 residues. The CDR3 nucleotides are TGTGCCAGCAGTTACGGCGGGACTAACACAGATACGCAGTATTTT. Translated, it gives CASSYGGTNTDTQYF.

The chain is built from TRBV6-5 and TRBJ2-7; 7 bases agree with TRBD2. Germline trimming cut 2 bases from V and 4 bases from J; bases unmatched to any gene: 8. CDR1 MNHEY and CDR2 SVGAGI come from the germline V gene. This CDR3 is 15 amino acids long. The CDR3, as DNA: TGTGCCAGCAGTTACGGGGCTAGCGGACAATACGAGCAGTACTTC. The encoded protein is CASSYGASGQYEQYF.

Regarding this clone: Given the absence of the conserved phenylalanine or tryptophan at the CDR3 end, a read error is likely. The DNA is omitted, as the CDR3 cannot be located on it reliably, and the CDR3 follows TCRdb's listing. The chain uses TRBV20-1 and TRBJ2-3; the D call of TRBD1 is as the table states it, not checked on the DNA. The CDR3 is 10 residues long, counting both termini. The germline CDR1 and CDR2 sequences are DFQATT and SNEGSKA (reference sequence). CDR3: CSARDVLPQL.

J is TRBJ2-2 and V is TRBV18; 7 bases fit TRBD1. The CDR3 runs 17 residues. CDR1 and CDR2 (germline): KGHSH, LQKENI. Trimming removed 0 bases from V and 5 bases from J; junction bases left unmatched: 9. The CDR3 sequence: CASSPPTGASLTGELFF. The CDR3 nucleotides read TGTGCCAGCTCACCACCCACAGGGGCCTCATTAACCGGGGAGCTGTTTTTT.